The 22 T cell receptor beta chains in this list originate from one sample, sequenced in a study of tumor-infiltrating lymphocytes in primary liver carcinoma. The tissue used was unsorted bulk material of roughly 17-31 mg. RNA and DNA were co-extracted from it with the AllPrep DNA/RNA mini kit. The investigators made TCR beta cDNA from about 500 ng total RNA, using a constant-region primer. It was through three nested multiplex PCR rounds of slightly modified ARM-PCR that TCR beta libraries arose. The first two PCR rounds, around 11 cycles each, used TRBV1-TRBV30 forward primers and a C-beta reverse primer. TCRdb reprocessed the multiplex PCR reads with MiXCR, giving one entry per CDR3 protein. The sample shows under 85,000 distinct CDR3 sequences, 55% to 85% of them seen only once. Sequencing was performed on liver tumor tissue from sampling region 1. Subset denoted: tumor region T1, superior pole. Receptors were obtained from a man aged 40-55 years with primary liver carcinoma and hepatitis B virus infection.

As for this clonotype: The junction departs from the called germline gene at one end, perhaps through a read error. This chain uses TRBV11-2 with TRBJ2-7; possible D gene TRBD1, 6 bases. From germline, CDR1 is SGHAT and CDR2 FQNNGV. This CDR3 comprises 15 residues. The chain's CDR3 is CAISLVTGHSYEQCF. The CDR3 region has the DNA TGTGCCATCAGCTTAGTGACAGGACACAGCTACGAGCAGTGCTTC.

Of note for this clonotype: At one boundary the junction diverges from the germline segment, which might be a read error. CDR3 nucleotide sequence: TGTGCCAGCCGTGGGGGACAGGGGGCGATTGGCGGGAAGCTGTTTTTT. Translation: CASRGGQGAIGGKLFF. The chain is built from TRBV6-1 and TRBJ2-2, with TRBD1 identical over 12 bases. The CDR3 sequence is 16 residues long. Germline V lookup: CDR1 MNHNS, CDR2 SASEGT.

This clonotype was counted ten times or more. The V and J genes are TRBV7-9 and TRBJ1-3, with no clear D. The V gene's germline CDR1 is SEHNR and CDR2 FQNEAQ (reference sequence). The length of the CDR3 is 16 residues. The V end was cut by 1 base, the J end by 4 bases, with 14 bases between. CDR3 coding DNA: TGTGCCAGCAGCTTAGGTCGGACGGCGGCCGGAAACACCATATATTTT. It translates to CASSLGRTAAGNTIYF. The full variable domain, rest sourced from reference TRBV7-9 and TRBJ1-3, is DTGVSQNPRHKITKRGQNVTFRCDPISEHNRLYWYRQTLGQGPEFLTYFQNEAQLEKSRLLSDRFSAERPKGSFSTLEIQRTEQGDSAMYLCASSLGRTAAGNTIYFGEGSWLTVV.

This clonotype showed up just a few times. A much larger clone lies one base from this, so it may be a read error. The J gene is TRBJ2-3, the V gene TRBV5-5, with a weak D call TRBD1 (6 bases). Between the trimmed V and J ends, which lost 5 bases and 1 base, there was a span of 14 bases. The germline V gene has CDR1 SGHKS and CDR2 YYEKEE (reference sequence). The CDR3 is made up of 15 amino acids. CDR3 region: CASRGGFLGTDTQYF. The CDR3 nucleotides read TGTGCCAGCAGAGGGGGATTCCTGGGCACAGATACGCAGTATTTT.

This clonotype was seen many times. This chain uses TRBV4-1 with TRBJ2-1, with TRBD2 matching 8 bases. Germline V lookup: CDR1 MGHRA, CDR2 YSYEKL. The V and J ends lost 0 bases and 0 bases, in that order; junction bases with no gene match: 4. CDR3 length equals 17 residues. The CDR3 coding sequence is TGCGCCAGCAGCCAAGATGTTGGGACTAGCTCCTACAATGAGCAGTTCTTC. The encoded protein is CASSQDVGTSSYNEQFF.

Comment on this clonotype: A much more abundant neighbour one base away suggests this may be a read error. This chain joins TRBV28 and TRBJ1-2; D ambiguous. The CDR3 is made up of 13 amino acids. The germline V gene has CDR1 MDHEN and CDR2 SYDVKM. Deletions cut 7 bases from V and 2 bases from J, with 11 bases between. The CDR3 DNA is TGTGCCAGCACTTTGCCCCACAACTATGGCTACACCTTC. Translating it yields CASTLPHNYGYTF.

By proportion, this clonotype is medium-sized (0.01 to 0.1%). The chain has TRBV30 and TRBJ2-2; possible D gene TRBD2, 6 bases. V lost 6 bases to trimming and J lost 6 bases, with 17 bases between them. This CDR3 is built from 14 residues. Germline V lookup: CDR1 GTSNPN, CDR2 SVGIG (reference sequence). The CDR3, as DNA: TGTGCCTGTCTGGGACTCAGCAGCGCCGGGGAGCTGTTTTTT. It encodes CACLGLSSAGELFF.

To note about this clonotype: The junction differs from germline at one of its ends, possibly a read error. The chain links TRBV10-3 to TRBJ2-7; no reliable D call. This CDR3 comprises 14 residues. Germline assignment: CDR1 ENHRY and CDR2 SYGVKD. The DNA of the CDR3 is TGTACCATCAGTGAGTCAGTAGCCTCCTACGAGCAGTACTTC. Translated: CTISESVASYEQYF.

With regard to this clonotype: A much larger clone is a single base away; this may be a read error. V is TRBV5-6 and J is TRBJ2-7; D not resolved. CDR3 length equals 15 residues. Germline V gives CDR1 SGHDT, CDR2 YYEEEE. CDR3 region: CASSSLGVPSYEHYF. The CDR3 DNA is TGTGCCAGCAGCTCCCTTGGCGTCCCCTCCTACGAGCACTACTTC.

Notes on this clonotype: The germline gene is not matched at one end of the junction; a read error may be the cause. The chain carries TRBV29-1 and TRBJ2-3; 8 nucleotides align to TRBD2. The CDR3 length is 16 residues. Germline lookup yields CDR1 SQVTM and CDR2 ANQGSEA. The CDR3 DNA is TGCAGCGTCGAAGATCAGAGCGGGAGAAGTGCAGATACGGAGTATTTT. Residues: CSVEDQSGRSADTEYF.

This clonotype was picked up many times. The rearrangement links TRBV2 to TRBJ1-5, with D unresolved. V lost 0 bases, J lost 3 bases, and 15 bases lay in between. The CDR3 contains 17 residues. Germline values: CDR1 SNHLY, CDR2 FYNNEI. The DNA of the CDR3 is TGTGCCAGCAGTGAAGCGCTTCGGGTGTGGGACAATCAGCCCCAGCATTTT. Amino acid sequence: CASSEALRVWDNQPQHF.

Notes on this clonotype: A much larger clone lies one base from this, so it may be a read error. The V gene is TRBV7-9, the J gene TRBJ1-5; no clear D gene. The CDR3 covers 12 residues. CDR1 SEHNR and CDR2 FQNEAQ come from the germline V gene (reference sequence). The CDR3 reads CASSRDNQSQHF. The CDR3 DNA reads TGTGCCAGCAGCCGAGACAATCAGTCCCAGCATTTT.

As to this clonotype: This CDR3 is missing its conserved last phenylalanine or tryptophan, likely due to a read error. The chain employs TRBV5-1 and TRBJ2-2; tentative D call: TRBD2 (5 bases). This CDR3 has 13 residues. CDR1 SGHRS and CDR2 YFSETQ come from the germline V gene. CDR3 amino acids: CASSLQEHGKLFL. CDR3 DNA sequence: TGCGCCAGCAGCTTGCAGGAGCACGGGAAGCTGTTTCTT.

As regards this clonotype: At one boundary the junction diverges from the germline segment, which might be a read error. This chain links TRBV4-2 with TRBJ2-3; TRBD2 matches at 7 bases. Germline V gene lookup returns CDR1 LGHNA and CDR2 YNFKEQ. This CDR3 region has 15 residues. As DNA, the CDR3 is TGTGCCAGCAGCCACGCCCTAGCGGTCACAGATAAGCAGTATTTT. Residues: CASSHALAVTDKQYF.

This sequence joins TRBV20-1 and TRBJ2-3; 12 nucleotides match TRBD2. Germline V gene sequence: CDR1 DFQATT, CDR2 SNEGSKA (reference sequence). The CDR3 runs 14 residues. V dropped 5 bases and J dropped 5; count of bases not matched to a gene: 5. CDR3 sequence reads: CSAELAGGGDTQYF. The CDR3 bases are TGCAGTGCTGAACTAGCGGGAGGTGGAGATACGCAGTATTTT.

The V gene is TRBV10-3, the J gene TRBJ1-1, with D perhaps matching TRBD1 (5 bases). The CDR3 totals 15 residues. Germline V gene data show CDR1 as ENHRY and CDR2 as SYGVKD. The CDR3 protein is CAIVELGRQNTEAFF. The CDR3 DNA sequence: TGTGCAATTGTTGAACTGGGACGGCAGAACACTGAAGCTTTCTTT.

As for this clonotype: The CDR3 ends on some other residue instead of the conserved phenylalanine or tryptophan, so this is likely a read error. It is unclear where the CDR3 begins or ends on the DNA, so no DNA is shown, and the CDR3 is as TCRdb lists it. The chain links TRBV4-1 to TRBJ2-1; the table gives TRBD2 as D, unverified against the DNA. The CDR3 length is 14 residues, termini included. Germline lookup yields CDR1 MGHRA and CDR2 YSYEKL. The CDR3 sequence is CASSQAGGCNEQLL.

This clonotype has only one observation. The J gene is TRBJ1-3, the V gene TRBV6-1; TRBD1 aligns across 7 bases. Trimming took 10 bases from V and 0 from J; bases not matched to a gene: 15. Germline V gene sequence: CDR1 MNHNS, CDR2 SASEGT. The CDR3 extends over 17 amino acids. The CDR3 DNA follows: TGTGCCACCAATGAAGTGGGACAGAGCCACTCTGGAAACACCATATATTTT. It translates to CATNEVGQSHSGNTIYF.

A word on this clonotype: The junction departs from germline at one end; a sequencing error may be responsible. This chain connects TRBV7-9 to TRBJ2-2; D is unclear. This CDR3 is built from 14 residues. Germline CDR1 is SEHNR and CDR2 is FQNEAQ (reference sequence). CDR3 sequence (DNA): TGTGCCAGCAGCTTAGTCATTCCGACCGGGCAGCTGTTTTTT. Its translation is CASSLVIPTGQLFF.

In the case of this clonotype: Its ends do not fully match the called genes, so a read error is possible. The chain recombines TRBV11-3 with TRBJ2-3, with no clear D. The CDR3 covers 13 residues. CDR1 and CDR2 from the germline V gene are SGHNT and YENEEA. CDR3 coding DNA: TGCGCCACCAGCTGGGGTGAGGCAGGTACGCAGTATTTT. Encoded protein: CATSWGEAGTQYF. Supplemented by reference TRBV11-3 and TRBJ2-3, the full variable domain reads EAGVVQSPRYKIIEKKQPVAFWCNPISGHNTLYWYLQNLGQGPELLIRYENEEAVDDSQLPKDRFSAERLKGVDSTLKIQPAELGDSAVYLCATSWGEAGTQYFGPGTRLTVL.

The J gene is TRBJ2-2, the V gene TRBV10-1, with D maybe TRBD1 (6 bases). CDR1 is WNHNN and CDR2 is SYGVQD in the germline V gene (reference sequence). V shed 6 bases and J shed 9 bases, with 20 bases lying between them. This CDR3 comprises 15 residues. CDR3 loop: CASSTGTTAARELFF. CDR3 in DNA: TGCGCCAGCAGCACCGGGACAACGGCCGCCAGGGAGCTGTTTTTT.

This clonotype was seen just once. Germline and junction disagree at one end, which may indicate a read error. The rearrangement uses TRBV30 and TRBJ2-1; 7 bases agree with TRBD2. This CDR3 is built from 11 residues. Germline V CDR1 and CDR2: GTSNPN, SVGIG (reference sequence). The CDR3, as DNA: TGTGCTTGGAGTAGGGAGGGAGTGGACTTCTTC. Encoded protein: CAWSREGVDFF.